The rows below give T cell receptor beta chains drawn from one sample of a study of T cell responses to AZD1222 COVID-19 vaccine. Some clones are missing from TCRdb's copy, which holds only in-frame ones; the method was immunoSEQ multiplex PCR. The data show 100,000 to 150,000 clones, with more than 75% seen just once and approximately 20% held by the top ten. This sample comprised peripheral blood, obtained on day 0 of AZD1222 vaccination. The receptors were sampled from an adult in good health. The CDR3 runs from the conserved cysteine through the conserved F or W. A D gene is named only where the DNA matches it firmly. For some rows the clone size is stated as once, few or many, or as a class when expanded; others skip it.

TRBJ1-5 . . TRBV29-1 TGCAGCGTGCGAAGTAGCAATCAGCCCCAGCATTTT CSVRSSNQPQHF
TRBJ2-3 . . TRBV24-1 TGTGCCACCAGTGATTTGAGGTATACGCAGTATTTT CATSDLRYTQYF
TRBJ2-7 . . TRBV4-1 TGCGCCAGCAGCCATCCGGGGGCCTACGAGCAGTACTTC CASSHPGAYEQYF
TRBJ2-6 few TRBD1 TRBV6-6 TGTGCCAGCAGTCAGGCGGACAGGGTGCTCTCTGGGGCCAACGTCCTGACTTTC CASSQADRVLSGANVLTF
TRBJ2-1 . TRBD2 TRBV19 TGTGCCAGTAGTACGCTCCTCCCGGGCGGGGGGGACAATGAGCAGTTCTTC CASSTLLPGGGDNEQFF
TRBJ2-3 . TRBD2 TRBV18 TGTGCCAGCTCCCCCACGGGAGGACGGATTAGCGATACGCAGTATTTT CASSPTGGRISDTQYF
TRBJ1-2 . . TRBV10-3 TGTGCCATCAGTGAGCCCAGGACTCCTTATGGCTACACCTTC CAISEPRTPYGYTF
TRBJ1-2 . . TRBV6-6 TGTGCCAGCAGTTACCCCGACAGTTACACCTTC CASSYPDSYTF
TRBJ2-7 . TRBD2 TRBV7-9 TGTGCCAGCAGCCCCCGGGGGGGCAGGGTGATAGGCGAGCAGTACTTC CASSPRGGRVIGEQYF
TRBJ1-2 . . TRBV19 TGTGCCACCAATGCCTTGGGGTACACCTTC CATNALGYTF
TRBJ1-1 few TRBD1 TRBV18 TGTGCCAGCTCACCATTTGGACAGGGTGTCCCTGAAGCTTTCTTT CASSPFGQGVPEAFF
TRBJ2-7 . . TRBV6-1 TGTGCCAGCAGTGAAGTGGCGGGACAGCCCTACTACGAGCAGTACTTC CASSEVAGQPYYEQYF
TRBJ2-3 . . TRBV5-6 TGTGCCAGCAGCAAACAGGGAAGAGATACGCAGTATTTT CASSKQGRDTQYF
TRBJ2-1 . . TRBV12-3/TRBV12-4 TGTGCCAGCAACATCCGGGGGACTGAGCAGTTCTTC CASNIRGTEQFF
TRBJ1-2 . . TRBV9 TGTGCCAGCAGCGTAGGGACTGCGGCAGAGCTGTATGGCTACACCTTC CASSVGTAAELYGYTF
TRBJ2-5 few . TRBV3-1/TRBV3-2 TGTGCCAGCAGCCAAGATAGGGTCTTAGCTGGGATGGAGACCCAGTACTTC CASSQDRVLAGMETQYF
TRBJ2-7 . . TRBV4-3 TGCGCCAGCAGCCAAGGGGAAGCGTCCTACTTCTACGAGCAGTACTTC CASSQGEASYFYEQYF
TRBJ1-4 . . TRBV9 TGTGCCAGCAGCCCCCCGACGGAGGGAAAACTGTTTTTT CASSPPTEGKLFF
TRBJ1-1 . . TRBV27 TGTGCCAGCAGGTTCGGGGTTGGGACCACTGAAGCTTTCTTT CASRFGVGTTEAFF
TRBJ1-1 . . TRBV7-9 TGTGCCAGCAGCTTGGGGTCCGGGCCCTTCACTGAAGCTTTCTTT CASSLGSGPFTEAFF
TRBJ2-6 . . TRBV28 TGTGCCAGCAATACGGGCAGGGTTTCGTCTGGGGCCAACGTCCTGACTTTC CASNTGRVSSGANVLTF
TRBJ2-7 . . TRBV7-6 TGTGCCAGCAGCCCCAAGTCCTGGGACGCATCCTACGAGCAGTACTTC CASSPKSWDASYEQYF
TRBJ1-2 . TRBD1 TRBV7-6 TGTGCCAGCAGCTTAGGGCCGGGACAGGGGAACTATGGCTACACCTTC CASSLGPGQGNYGYTF
TRBJ2-7 . TRBD1 TRBV9 TGTGCCAGCAGCTTATCGACAGGGCTCTACGAGCAGTACTTC CASSLSTGLYEQYF
TRBJ2-7 . . TRBV6-2/TRBV6-3 TGTGCCAGCAGCACCAGGACCTCGATCTCCTACGAGCAGTACTTC CASSTRTSISYEQYF
TRBJ2-2 once . TRBV9 TGTGCCAGCAGCGTAGTGGGTGAGGGAGCGGTCACCGGGGAGCTGTTTTTT CASSVVGEGAVTGELFF
TRBJ2-5 . TRBD2 TRBV29-1 TGCAGCGCGGGGGGGCCAGCGAAAGAGACCCAGTACTTC CSAGGPAKETQYF
TRBJ1-6 . . TRBV7-9 TGTGCCAGCAGCGCGGACAATTCACCCCTCCACTTT CASSADNSPLHF
TRBJ1-2 . TRBD1 TRBV11-2 TGTGCCAGCAGCCCCCAGACAGGGGGCTCTGGCTACACCTTC CASSPQTGGSGYTF
TRBJ1-1 . . TRBV4-3 TGCGCCAGCCAAGACCGTAGGGAAAAAGCTTTCTTT CASQDRREKAFF
TRBJ2-7 few . TRBV4-1 TGCGCCAGCAGCCAAATTGGTACGCTCTCTTACGAGCAGTACTTC CASSQIGTLSYEQYF
TRBJ2-1 . . TRBV5-1 TGCGCCAGCAGCGGTACTCGGGATGAGCAGTTCTTC CASSGTRDEQFF
TRBJ2-3 . . TRBV6-2/TRBV6-3 TGTGCCAGCACCCCCCTTGAAGGGACGACAGATACGCAGTATTTT CASTPLEGTTDTQYF
TRBJ2-5 . TRBD2 TRBV5-1 TGCGCCAGCAGCCCTAGCGGGGGGCTCTGGGAGACCCAGTACTTC CASSPSGGLWETQYF
TRBJ1-2 . . TRBV3-1/TRBV3-2 TGTGCCAGCAGCCAAGCGTCGGTGGGCTACACCTTC CASSQASVGYTF
TRBJ2-5 . . TRBV15 TGTGCCACCAGCAGAGGATGGGAGACCCAGTACTTC CATSRGWETQYF
TRBJ2-7 . . TRBV4-2 TGTGCCAGCAGCCAAGAGGAGACCCACTACTACGAGCAGTACTTC CASSQEETHYYEQYF
TRBJ1-1 . . TRBV6-2/TRBV6-3 TGTGCCAGCAGTCGCGGAGGCCTCGGAGCTTTCTTT CASSRGGLGAFF
TRBJ1-2 . . TRBV5-1 TGCGCCAGCAGCACGGACGGAGACTATGGCTACACCTTC CASSTDGDYGYTF
TRBJ2-1 . . TRBV18 TGTGCCAGCTCACTATACCGGGACACACTCTACGAGCAGTTCTTC CASSLYRDTLYEQFF
TRBJ2-7 . . TRBV30 TGTGCCTGGAAGCTTAACAGCTACGAGCAGTACTTC CAWKLNSYEQYF
TRBJ2-7 . . TRBV4-1 TGCGCCAGCAGCCAAACCAATTCCGGGGCCTGGGAGCAGTACTTC CASSQTNSGAWEQYF
TRBJ1-1 . . TRBV18 TGTGCCAGCTCACCAACGAACACTGAAGCTTTCTTT CASSPTNTEAFF